This T cell receptor (beta chain) was sequenced in a study of blood T cell repertoires in COVID-19. Using immunoSEQ multiplex PCR, the repertoire was profiled, and TCRdb retains in-frame clones only, with some absent. Of 260,000 or so clones listed, roughly 85% are singletons. The source material was PBMCs or T cells enriched from blood (not recorded which). The source is a woman in her forties or fifties who had recovered from COVID-19.

This CDR3 is CASSLFQGNSPLHF. Written as DNA, the CDR3 is TGTGCCAGCAGCTTGTTTCAGGGTAATTCACCCCTCCACTTT. The chain recombines TRBV5-6 with TRBJ1-6, with D perhaps matching TRBD1 (5 bases). The CDR3 is made up of 14 amino acids. Trimming removed 1 base at V and 6 bases at J, with 8 bases between. Looked up from germline, CDR1 is SGHDT and CDR2 is YYEEEE.